The table lists the clone carrying this TCR beta chain with a count of one. Its target is unknown. Libraries were prepared by immunoSEQ multiplex PCR; TCRdb keeps only in-frame clonotypes and omits some of them. This sample has about 85,000 clones, with about 86% found just once. The data were taken from a study of OX40 agonist ivuxolimab in advanced cancers. The study's findings and limits: Nonresponders, in some cases, also had low normalized T-cell clonal expansion.

The CDR3 has 15 residues. Germline V lookup: CDR1 SNHLY, CDR2 FYNNEI. Trimming took 6 bases from V and 0 from J, leaving 14 bases between them. Material: CD4+ or CD8+ T cells sorted from blood, obtained in a trial of the OX40 agonist ivuxolimab. The clonotype comes from an adult with an advanced solid tumor such as melanoma, head and neck, liver or kidney cancer. V and J are TRBV2 and TRBJ1-2; D is unresolved. CDR3 sequence: CASRTTGAANYGYTF. The CDR3 DNA is TGTGCCAGCAGGACTACCGGAGCAGCTAACTATGGCTACACCTTC. Using reference TRBV2 and TRBJ1-2 for the parts outside the CDR3, the full variable domain is EPEVTQTPSHQVTQMGQEVILRCVPISNHLYFYWYRQILGQKVEFLVSFYNNEISEKSEIFDDQFSVERPDGSNFTLKIRSTKLEDSAMYFCASRTTGAANYGYTFGSGTRLTVV.